This paragraph reports one TCR beta chain. This entry belongs to a study of shared T cell receptors in the human thymus. Clones were sequenced by immunoSEQ multiplex PCR, and TCRdb holds only the in-frame ones, with some missing. There are under 700,000 clones in the sample; roughly 74% occur only once, and more than 0.01% lies in the top ten. CDR3 length equals 17 residues. Per the germline V gene, CDR1 is SGHAT and CDR2 is FQNNGV. V lost 1 base and J 4 bases, leaving 17 bases between the germline ends. This same sample was also taken into another study, of human thymus T cells. Turning to that study: All donors were healthy Finnish infants who were undergoing corrective surgery to treat congenital heart defects. Thymus tissue for the work was resected from patients undergoing corrective heart surgery.

This clonotype originated in a boy in the first two years of life with a congenital heart defect. Sequenced material: thymocytes. The chain has TRBV11-2 and TRBJ2-1; D might be TRBD1 (6 bases). The CDR3 protein is CASSLGGPGAPYNEQFF. Written as DNA, the CDR3 is TGTGCCAGCAGCTTAGGTGGCCCAGGGGCCCCATACAATGAGCAGTTCTTC.